What follows describes a single TCR beta chain. Its antigen is still unknown. The data belong to a study of OX40 agonist ivuxolimab in advanced cancers. Overall study: Aged about 20 to 80 with a mean of approximately 60 years, they were about 83% male.

Germline CDR1 reads MNHEY; CDR2 reads SVGAGI. The CDR3 has 14 amino acids. Trimming took 6 bases from V and 0 from J, leaving 9 bases between them. Sequencing used immunoSEQ multiplex PCR; TCRdb keeps in-frame clones, though not all of them. The sample comprises 50,000 to 60,000 clones, 75% to 90% of which are singletons, and 14% rests with the top ten. Notes on the study in general: A proportion of nonresponders additionally exhibited low normalized T-cell clonal expansion. At 0.1 to 3.0 mg/kg and by week 6, CD4+ and CD8+ T cells in the blood had expanded clonally.

The origin of this receptor is an adult with an advanced solid tumor such as melanoma, head and neck, liver or kidney cancer. The material was CD4+ or CD8+ T cells sorted from blood, obtained in a trial of the OX40 agonist ivuxolimab. This sequence joins TRBV6-5 and TRBJ2-1; no clear D. For the CDR3, the DNA is TGTGCCAGCAGCCTCTCTGACTCCTACAATGAGCAGTTCTTC. It is translated as CASSLSDSYNEQFF.